The subject of this entry is one T cell receptor beta chain. Its matching antigen is unknown. The record originates from a study of cytomegalovirus exposure and HLA in healthy donors. Overall study findings and caveats: Cytomegalovirus-associated status was assigned to some 160 TCR beta chains. Researchers had no immune exposure information except CMV serostatus available.

Germline loops: CDR1 LGHNA, CDR2 YSLEER. The CDR3 covers 16 residues. The V end was cut by 1 base, the J end by 2 bases, with 13 bases between. PCR was performed using 60 Vbeta and 13 Jbeta primers. Generated by immunoSEQ multiplex PCR, the TCRdb table keeps only in-frame clones and is missing some. The sample includes 64,000 or so clones, about 70% of them seen just once. The sample taken for sequencing was PBMCs. The gene calls are TRBV4-3 and TRBJ2-3, with a weak D call TRBD2 (5 bases). The receptor was derived from a woman aged 45-65 years in good health and CMV-seropositive. CDR3 protein: CASSQGAGQITDTQYF. The CDR3 region has the DNA TGCGCCAGCAGCCAAGGCGCGGGTCAAATCACAGATACGCAGTATTTT.